The rows below give T cell receptor beta chains drawn from one sample of a study of T cells in Graves' hyperthyroidism and ophthalmopathy. TCRdb independently ran MiXCR on the multiplex PCR reads; one entry per CDR3 protein. The data show around 600,000 distinct CDR3 sequences, 40% to 55% seen once. The sample was peripheral blood or thyroid tissue (not recorded which). These receptors originate from an adult man with Graves' disease, either hyperthyroidism or ophthalmopathy (not recorded which). CDR3s include the opening cysteine and the closing phenylalanine or tryptophan. D genes are given only for firm matches. Clone size is not always given. Where it is, it says once, few, many or a class for expanded clones.

v_call: TRBV7-8
d_call: TRBD1
clone_size: -
j_call: TRBJ2-7
cdr3_aa: CACRDSYEQYF
cdr3_nt: TGTGCCTGCAGGGACAGCTACGAGCAGTACTTC

v_call: TRBV25-1
d_call: TRBD1
clone_size: -
j_call: TRBJ1-2
cdr3_aa: CASSGQGEGYTF
cdr3_nt: TGTGCCAGCAGTGGACAGGGGGAGGGCTACACCTTC

v_call: TRBV9
d_call: -
clone_size: few
j_call: TRBJ2-5
cdr3_aa: CASSVGGGFQETQYF
cdr3_nt: TGTGCCAGCAGCGTAGGAGGTGGTTTCCAAGAGACCCAGTACTTC

v_call: TRBV20-1
d_call: -
clone_size: few
j_call: TRBJ1-2
cdr3_aa: CSAPPISGFRYTF
cdr3_nt: TGCAGTGCTCCTCCGATTTCGGGTTTCCGCTACACCTTC

v_call: TRBV7-2
d_call: TRBD1
clone_size: few
j_call: TRBJ1-2
cdr3_aa: CASSEDRGLYYGYTF
cdr3_nt: TGTGCCAGCAGCGAGGACAGGGGATTATACTATGGCTACACCTTC

v_call: TRBV7-9
d_call: -
clone_size: -
j_call: TRBJ2-6
cdr3_aa: CASSVDRTNTEAF
cdr3_nt: TGTGCCAGCAGTGTAGACAGGACAAACACTGAAGCTTTC

v_call: TRBV7-9
d_call: -
clone_size: -
j_call: TRBJ2-7
cdr3_aa: CASSQVPGTSYGYEQYF
cdr3_nt: TGTGCCAGCAGTCAGGTTCCAGGGACGTCCTATGGCTACGAGCAGTACTTC

v_call: TRBV29-1
d_call: -
clone_size: many
j_call: TRBJ2-7
cdr3_aa: CSVRWGLYEQYF
cdr3_nt: TGCAGCGTTCGCTGGGGACTTTACGAGCAGTACTTC

v_call: TRBV12-3/TRBV12-4
d_call: -
clone_size: -
j_call: TRBJ1-2
cdr3_aa: CASSHGVVGDGGYTF
cdr3_nt: TGTGCCAGCAGCCATGGGGTAGTGGGGGATGGTGGCTACACCTTC

v_call: TRBV7-6
d_call: -
clone_size: once
j_call: TRBJ2-7
cdr3_aa: CASSPPPGSDYEQYF
cdr3_nt: TGTGCCAGCAGTCCGCCTCCAGGAAGCGACTACGAGCAGTACTTC

v_call: TRBV19
d_call: TRBD2
clone_size: few
j_call: TRBJ2-7
cdr3_aa: CASSLYGGTSGRAVTYEQYF
cdr3_nt: TGTGCCAGTAGTCTCTATGGCGGGACTAGCGGGAGGGCCGTTACCTACGAGCAGTACTTC

v_call: TRBV2
d_call: -
clone_size: -
j_call: TRBJ2-7
cdr3_aa: CASREETSSYEQYF
cdr3_nt: TGTGCCAGCAGAGAAGAGACATCGTCCTACGAGCAGTACTTC

v_call: TRBV15
d_call: -
clone_size: many
j_call: TRBJ1-1
cdr3_aa: CATSRDTGQMNTEAFF
cdr3_nt: TGTGCCACCAGCAGAGATACAGGGCAGATGAACACTGAAGCTTTCTTT

v_call: TRBV10-3
d_call: TRBD1
clone_size: -
j_call: TRBJ1-2
cdr3_aa: CAIRVGQGGYTF
cdr3_nt: TGTGCCATCCGAGTCGGACAGGGTGGCTACACCTTC

v_call: TRBV12-3/TRBV12-4
d_call: -
clone_size: many
j_call: TRBJ1-2
cdr3_aa: CASSSDRRYGYTF
cdr3_nt: TGTGCCAGCAGTTCCGACAGGCGCTATGGCTACACCTTC

v_call: TRBV15
d_call: TRBD1
clone_size: -
j_call: TRBJ1-2
cdr3_aa: CATSPRDRDDGYTF
cdr3_nt: TGTGCCACCAGTCCCCGGGACAGGGACGATGGCTACACCTTC

v_call: TRBV20-1
d_call: TRBD1
clone_size: few
j_call: TRBJ1-5
cdr3_aa: CSARPPGTAYQPQHF
cdr3_nt: TGCAGTGCTAGACCACCCGGGACAGCATATCAGCCCCAGCATTTT

v_call: TRBV15
d_call: TRBD2
clone_size: -
j_call: TRBJ2-7
cdr3_aa: CATSRGGGNYEQYF
cdr3_nt: TGTGCCACCAGCAGAGGGGGGGGTAACTACGAGCAGTACTTC

v_call: TRBV19
d_call: -
clone_size: -
j_call: TRBJ1-1
cdr3_aa: CASSIMRTASSTEAFF
cdr3_nt: TGTGCCAGTAGTATAATGAGGACAGCGAGTAGCACTGAAGCTTTCTTT

v_call: TRBV29-1
d_call: -
clone_size: -
j_call: TRBJ1-4
cdr3_aa: CSVVESGKREKLFF
cdr3_nt: TGCAGCGTTGTAGAATCAGGGAAGAGGGAAAAACTGTTTTTT

v_call: TRBV19
d_call: TRBD2
clone_size: -
j_call: TRBJ2-7
cdr3_aa: CASSRLGRAWNEQYF
cdr3_nt: TGTGCCAGTAGCCGCCTAGGGAGGGCCTGGAACGAGCAGTACTTC

v_call: TRBV19
d_call: -
clone_size: -
j_call: TRBJ1-3
cdr3_aa: CASVLALGNTIYF
cdr3_nt: TGTGCCAGTGTTTTGGCACTTGGAAACACCATATATTTT

v_call: TRBV19
d_call: -
clone_size: few
j_call: TRBJ1-4
cdr3_aa: CASSLHGGANEKLFF
cdr3_nt: TGTGCCAGTAGCCTTCACGGCGGGGCTAATGAAAAACTGTTTTTT

v_call: TRBV18
d_call: TRBD1
clone_size: -
j_call: TRBJ1-2
cdr3_aa: CASSPRTGGWDGYTF
cdr3_nt: TGTGCCAGCTCACCGAGGACAGGGGGCTGGGATGGCTACACCTTC

v_call: TRBV20-1
d_call: TRBD2
clone_size: few
j_call: TRBJ2-5
cdr3_aa: CSARDLVGLAGTETQYF
cdr3_nt: TGCAGTGCTAGAGATCTTGTCGGACTAGCGGGAACGGAGACCCAGTACTTC

v_call: TRBV7-2
d_call: -
clone_size: -
j_call: TRBJ2-7
cdr3_aa: CASSIGTDRSYEQYF
cdr3_nt: TGTGCCAGCAGCATTGGGACGGACCGCTCCTACGAGCAGTACTTC

v_call: TRBV10-3
d_call: -
clone_size: -
j_call: TRBJ1-2
cdr3_aa: CAILDTPHGYTF
cdr3_nt: TGTGCCATCCTAGACACGCCCCATGGCTACACCTTC

v_call: TRBV7-9
d_call: TRBD2
clone_size: few
j_call: TRBJ2-7
cdr3_aa: CASSLVLAGNYEQYF
cdr3_nt: TGTGCCAGCAGCTTAGTACTAGCGGGTAACTACGAGCAGTACTTC

v_call: TRBV10-3
d_call: -
clone_size: -
j_call: TRBJ1-3
cdr3_aa: CAIRGGTVNTIYF
cdr3_nt: TGTGCCATCAGGGGGGGGACGGTGAACACCATATATTTT